This T cell receptor (beta chain) was recorded in a study of T cells in Graves' hyperthyroidism and ophthalmopathy. Study-wide points: A model of 13 V-J pairs discriminated ophthalmopathy from stable hyperthyroidism. Ophthalmopathy onset followed model prediction by a median about seven months.

Subjects with ophthalmopathy showed a Clinical Activity Score no lower than 3, a NOSPECS grade no lower than 4, and a duration shorter than 3 months. Source material for PBMCs was over 7.5 ml fresh peripheral blood. TCR beta CDR3 regions were amplified from RNA. HTBI primers were used for first-round RT-PCR of the TCR CDR3. TCRdb redid the calling of the multiplex PCR reads with MiXCR, one entry per CDR3 protein. The sample comprises tens of thousands of distinct CDR3 sequences, under 70% of which are singletons, and about 3.3% rests with the top ten. The CDR3 is 16 amino acids. From germline, CDR1 is SGDLS and CDR2 YYNGEE. V was clipped by 3 bases and J by 2 bases, with 17 bases between them. A note on this clonotype: Its antigen is not identified.

The rearrangement joins TRBV9 to TRBJ1-1; D is possibly TRBD1 (6 bases). The clonotype originates from a woman aged 55 to 70 with Graves' ophthalmopathy. The sample comprised blood. The DNA of the CDR3 is TGTGCCAGCAGCGGGGGGGGCAGGCTTGGAAACACTGAAGCTTTCTTT. Protein product: CASSGGGRLGNTEAFF.